Below are 10 T cell receptor beta chains sequenced from a single sample in a study of CD4+ T cells in melanoma. Sequencing used immunoSEQ multiplex PCR; TCRdb keeps in-frame clones, though not all of them. This sample has about 20,000 clones, with about 80% found just once. The sample consisted of cells from a culture (not recorded whether cultured in vitro). The receptors here all came from a human donor with melanoma.

The CDR3 reads CASRMRGEKLFF. Written as DNA, the CDR3 is TGTGCCAGCAGGATGCGGGGGGAAAAACTGTTTTTT. The chain uses TRBV11-2 and TRBJ1-4, with D possibly TRBD1 on 5 matching bases. The germline gives CDR1 SGHAT, CDR2 FQNNGV. V gave up 6 bases and J gave up 8 bases, with 10 bases separating them. This CDR3 has 12 residues.

The V gene is TRBV7-8, the J gene TRBJ2-7; 9 bases fit TRBD1. The V gene end was trimmed by 3 bases and the J gene end by 4 bases; junction bases not matched to a gene: 7. The CDR3 totals 15 residues. Germline CDR1 reads SGHVS; CDR2 reads FQNEAQ. CDR3 nucleotides: TGTGCCAGCAGCTTCCAAGGGACAGGGACTTACGAGCAGTACTTC. This codes for CASSFQGTGTYEQYF.

The chain is built from TRBV27 and TRBJ1-2; 7 nucleotides align to TRBD1. The junction had 16 bases not matched to a gene; V was cut back by 4 bases and J by 8 bases. CDR3 length: 16 amino acids. Germline CDR1 is MNHEY and CDR2 is SMNVEV (reference sequence). CDR3 region: CASSSRPRQGSVGYTF. The CDR3, as DNA: TGTGCCAGCAGTTCCAGACCTCGACAGGGCTCTGTAGGCTACACCTTC.

The chain joins TRBV14 to TRBJ2-2; D perhaps matches TRBD1 (6 bases). The CDR3 has 15 amino acids. V dropped 4 bases and J dropped 6 bases, with 15 bases sitting between them. CDR1 and CDR2 from the germline V gene are SGHDN and FVKESK. CDR3 coding DNA: TGTGCCAGCAGCCCGACCCTCGCAGGGGCCGGGGAGCTGTTTTTT. Protein sequence: CASSPTLAGAGELFF.

The CDR3 here is CSGTDFQAQYF. CDR3 DNA: TGCAGCGGGACGGACTTCCAGGCCCAGTACTTC. The chain is built from TRBV29-1 and TRBJ2-5; TRBD2 might be the D (5 bases). Per the germline V gene, CDR1 is SQVTM and CDR2 is ANQGSEA. CDR3 length: 11 residues. V was pared by 7 bases and J by 9 bases, with 15 bases between.

The genes are TRBV6-5 and TRBJ1-2; no clear D gene. CDR3 length equals 12 residues. Germline CDR1 reads MNHEY; CDR2 reads SVGAGI. V lost 0 bases and J lost 8, with 7 bases in between. CDR3 protein: CASSYSGTGYTF. CDR3 in DNA: TGTGCCAGCAGTTACTCAGGCACGGGCTACACCTTC.

This chain connects TRBV11-2 to TRBJ2-3; 7 nucleotides align to TRBD2. V lost 2 bases to trimming and J lost 1 base; unmatched junction nucleotides: 6. Germline-derived CDR1 and CDR2 are SGHAT and FQNNGV. The CDR3 is 16 residues long. DNA of the CDR3: TGTGCCAGCAGCTTATCGCTAGCGGAAGGCACAGATACGCAGTATTTT. Translation gives CASSLSLAEGTDTQYF.

The gene calls are TRBV15 and TRBJ1-6; D ambiguous. CDR1 is LNHNV and CDR2 is YYDKDF in the germline V gene (reference sequence). Trimming took off 0 bases at V and 8 bases at J, with 17 bases between the two ends. The CDR3 runs 17 residues. CDR3 region: CATSRESPGNRYSPLHF. In DNA form, the CDR3 reads TGTGCCACCAGCAGAGAATCCCCCGGAAACCGTTATTCACCCCTCCACTTT.

The rearrangement uses TRBV2 and TRBJ2-7; D could derive from TRBD1 or TRBD2 (7 bases each). V gave up 5 bases and J gave up 0 bases, with 17 bases separating them. The length of the CDR3 is 16 residues. Per germline, CDR1 SNHLY and CDR2 FYNNEI. The CDR3 here is CASSYSGGASSYEQYF. Written as DNA, the CDR3 is TGTGCCAGCAGTTACTCAGGGGGGGCTAGCTCCTACGAGCAGTACTTC.

The genes are TRBV9 and TRBJ1-4; TRBD1 aligns across 10 bases. Germline CDR1 SGDLS, CDR2 YYNGEE. The length of the CDR3 is 14 residues. J was trimmed by 5 bases and V by 4 bases; bases with no gene match: 2. CDR3: CASSPGQGNEKLFF. CDR3 nucleotide sequence: TGTGCCAGCAGCCCGGGACAGGGGAATGAAAAACTGTTTTTT.